This T cell receptor (beta chain) originates from a study of Tregs in tolerant kidney transplant recipients. This clone was detected only a few times. Antigen: not known. The CDR3 spans 16 residues. Germline CDR1 and CDR2: MNHNS and SASEGT. V was shortened by 0 bases and J by 4 bases, with 16 bases between the two germline ends. Points from the study as a whole: For some patients, primers changed over time, blocking nucleotide-level comparison.

Clones were sequenced by immunoSEQ multiplex PCR, and TCRdb holds only the in-frame ones, with some missing. This repertoire shows roughly 64,000 clones, around 87% found once; its top ten account for about 3.8%. Recipients received nonmyeloablative bone marrow transplants from related graft donors, with transient mixed chimerism. CD4+CD25+CD127- Tregs, CD4+CD25- non-Tregs, CD4 and CD8 cells were sorted. The V call is TRBV6-1, the J call TRBJ2-7; D might be TRBD2 (6 bases). Sequenced material: CD4+ T cells from blood (PBMCs), taken 6 months after the transplant. This TCR was recovered from a human patient who received a combined kidney and bone marrow transplant. Some of these T cells may belong to the graft donor. The CDR3 loop reads CASSEAMSLAGYEQYF. The CDR3, as DNA: TGTGCCAGCAGTGAAGCGATGTCACTAGCAGGTTACGAGCAGTACTTC.